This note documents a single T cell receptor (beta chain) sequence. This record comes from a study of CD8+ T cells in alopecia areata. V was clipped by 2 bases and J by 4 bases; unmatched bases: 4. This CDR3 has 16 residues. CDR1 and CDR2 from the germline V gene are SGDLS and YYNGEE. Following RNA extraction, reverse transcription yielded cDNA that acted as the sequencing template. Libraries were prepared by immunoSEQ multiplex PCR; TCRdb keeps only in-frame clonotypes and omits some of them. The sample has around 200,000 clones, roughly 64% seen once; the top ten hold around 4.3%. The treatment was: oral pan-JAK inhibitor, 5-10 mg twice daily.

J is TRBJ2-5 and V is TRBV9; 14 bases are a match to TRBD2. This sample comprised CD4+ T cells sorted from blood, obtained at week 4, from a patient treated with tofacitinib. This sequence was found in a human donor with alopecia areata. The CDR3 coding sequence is TGTGCCAGCAGCGTGACTAGCGGGGGGGCCCCAGAGACCCAGTACTTC. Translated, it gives CASSVTSGGAPETQYF.